Listed here are 32 T cell receptor beta chains from one sample, sequenced in a study of blood T cell repertoires in COVID-19. The table came from immunoSEQ multiplex PCR; TCRdb's copy has only in-frame clones and leaves some out. The repertoire includes 160,000 or so clones, around 89% of them detected once, and more than 6.5% sits in the top ten. The specimen sequenced was PBMCs or T cells enriched from blood (not recorded which). The source of these receptors is a woman between 45 and 60 years old who had recovered from COVID-19.

The chain recombines TRBV3-1 (or the pseudogene TRBV3-2) with TRBJ1-1; TRBD1 is a possible D gene (6 bases). Germline V gene lookup returns CDR1 LGHDT and CDR2 YNNKEL (reference sequence). Deletions cut 4 bases from V and 5 bases from J, with 14 bases between. The CDR3 runs to 14 residues. The CDR3: CASSRNRVGTEAFF. The CDR3 DNA reads as TGTGCCAGCAGCCGGAACAGGGTTGGGACTGAAGCTTTCTTT.

This chain links TRBV2 with TRBJ1-1; 7 bases align to TRBD1. Trimming cost V 7 bases and J 0 bases; bases outside gene matches: 11. CDR1 and CDR2 (germline): SNHLY, FYNNEI. This CDR3 comprises 16 residues. The CDR3 coding sequence is TGTGCCAGCACGAGCCGGCAGGGGGGCGTGAACACTGAAGCTTTCTTT. The encoded protein is CASTSRQGGVNTEAFF. Combining the CDR3 with reference TRBV2 and TRBJ1-1 gives the whole variable domain EPEVTQTPSHQVTQMGQEVILRCVPISNHLYFYWYRQILGQKVEFLVSFYNNEISEKSEIFDDQFSVERPDGSNFTLKIRSTKLEDSAMYFCASTSRQGGVNTEAFFGQGTRLTVV.

The chain links TRBV20-1 to TRBJ2-2; 11 bases map to TRBD2. Germline CDR1 reads DFQATT; CDR2 reads SNEGSKA (reference sequence). The CDR3 is 15 amino acids. V dropped 3 bases and J dropped 5; count of bases not matched to a gene: 5. CDR3 sequence (DNA): TGCAGTGCTAGTGGCACTAGCGGGGGAACCGGGGAGCTGTTTTTT. Its translation: CSASGTSGGTGELFF.

The V gene is TRBV7-2, the J gene TRBJ1-2; D not resolved. The CDR3 runs 13 residues. V was trimmed by 1 base and J by 10 bases, leaving 13 bases between them. The germline V gene encodes CDR1 SGHTA and CDR2 FQGNSA. The CDR3 protein is CASSLDGGRPYTF. The CDR3 nucleotides are TGTGCCAGCAGCTTAGATGGAGGGAGGCCCTACACCTTC.

The V call is TRBV27, the J call TRBJ2-3; possible D gene TRBD1, 5 bases. CDR1 is MNHEY and CDR2 is SMNVEV in the germline V gene (reference sequence). The germline V and J ends were trimmed by 0 bases and 14 bases, with 15 bases remaining between them. There are 13 residues in the CDR3. The CDR3 DNA reads as TGTGCCAGCAGTTTATCAAGCCCAGGGTCCCGGTATTTT. This sequence encodes CASSLSSPGSRYF.

The chain links TRBV6-5 to TRBJ1-1, with unresolved D. Germline loops: CDR1 MNHEY, CDR2 SVGAGI. The CDR3 extends over 15 amino acids. Trimming cost V 2 bases and J 2 bases, with 12 bases left between them. The CDR3 DNA reads as TGTGCCAGCAGTTACGGTGGGCAAGTAAACACTGAAGCTTTCTTT. Amino acids: CASSYGGQVNTEAFF.

V is TRBV2 and J is TRBJ2-1; D is perhaps TRBD1 (6 bases). The CDR3 has 13 residues. Trimming removed 7 bases from V and 6 bases from J, with 13 bases in between. Germline CDR1 is SNHLY and CDR2 is FYNNEI. CDR3 loop: CASTGQKFNEQFF. The CDR3 DNA follows: TGTGCCAGCACTGGACAGAAGTTCAATGAGCAGTTCTTC. Together with reference TRBV2 and TRBJ2-1, the CDR3 gives the full variable domain: EPEVTQTPSHQVTQMGQEVILRCVPISNHLYFYWYRQILGQKVEFLVSFYNNEISEKSEIFDDQFSVERPDGSNFTLKIRSTKLEDSAMYFCASTGQKFNEQFFGPGTRLTVL.

Notes on this clone: Other DNA sequences in this specimen translate into the identical CDR3. The chain combines TRBV7-2 with TRBJ2-5; a weak D match, TRBD1 (5 bases). Germline loops: CDR1 SGHTA, CDR2 FQGNSA. V was shortened by 0 bases and J by 4 bases, with 9 bases between the two germline ends. The CDR3 totals 14 residues. In DNA form, the CDR3 reads TGTGCCAGCAGCTTAGCGGGCCAGGGAGAGACCCAGTACTTC. Protein sequence: CASSLAGQGETQYF. Filled out from reference TRBV7-2 and TRBJ2-5, the complete variable domain reads GAGVSQSPSNKVTEKGKDVELRCDPISGHTALYWYRQSLGQGLEFLIYFQGNSAPDKSGLPSDRFSAERTGGSVSTLTIQRTQQEDSAVYLCASSLAGQGETQYFGPGTRLLVL.

V usage is TRBV11-3 and J usage is TRBJ2-5; 7 bases are a match to TRBD1. The CDR3 is made up of 17 amino acids. V shed 1 base and J 2 bases; nucleotides not matched to a gene: 10. Germline V gene data show CDR1 as SGHNT and CDR2 as YENEEA. The CDR3 DNA follows: TGTGCCAGCAGCTTAGCCCCAAACAGGGGCTTGCAAGAGACCCAGTACTTC. It translates to CASSLAPNRGLQETQYF.

The sample holds one count of this clone. The CDR3 nucleotides read TGTGCCAGCGGGACAGGGAAATACGAGCAGTACTTC. This encodes CASGTGKYEQYF. The chain recombines TRBV2 with TRBJ2-7; 9 bases map to TRBD1. This CDR3 contains 12 residues. With V trimmed by 8 bases and J by 4 bases, 3 bases remained unmatched. CDR1 and CDR2 from the germline V gene are SNHLY and FYNNEI.

This chain uses TRBV7-3 with TRBJ1-4; 7 nucleotides line up with TRBD1. V was clipped by 2 bases and J by 10 bases; unmatched bases: 7. The CDR3 covers 14 residues. Germline lookup yields CDR1 SGHTA and CDR2 FQGTGA. The DNA for the CDR3 is TGTGCCAGCAGCTTACCAGGGGGAAAGGGAAAACTGTTTTTT. Protein product: CASSLPGGKGKLFF.

This clone was detected a few times. The gene calls are TRBV25-1 and TRBJ1-3; D unclear. The germline V and J ends were trimmed by 4 bases and 0 bases, with 7 bases remaining between them. The CDR3 has 14 residues. CDR1 MGHDK and CDR2 SYGVNS come from the germline V gene. This CDR3 is CASSAGSSGNTIYF. The CDR3 coding sequence is TGTGCCAGCAGTGCCGGGAGCTCTGGAAACACCATATATTTT.

The chain combines TRBV10-3 with TRBJ2-7, with 7 bases identical to TRBD2. J gave up 2 bases and V 6 bases, and 10 bases lay outside the gene matches. Germline V CDR1 and CDR2: ENHRY, SYGVKD. The CDR3 loop spans 15 amino acids. CDR3 sequence: CAIRTRAAGAYEQYF. CDR3 bases: TGTGCCATCAGGACCCGAGCGGCGGGGGCCTACGAGCAGTACTTC.

The gene calls are TRBV25-1 and TRBJ2-7, with 9 bases matching TRBD1. The CDR3 spans 14 residues. Germline CDR1 and CDR2: MGHDK and SYGVNS. V was pared by 6 bases and J by 6 bases, with 9 bases of the junction left unmatched. The CDR3 loop reads CASRGGTGFTEQYF. CDR3 in DNA: TGTGCCAGCAGGGGCGGGACAGGGTTCACCGAGCAGTACTTC.

This clone was detected a few times. V usage is TRBV6-2 or TRBV6-3 and J usage is TRBJ2-7; D unresolved. CDR3 size: 13 residues. The V and J ends lost 0 bases and 4 bases respectively, with 7 bases between them. Germline CDR1 reads MNHEY; CDR2 reads SVGEGT. CDR3 sequence reads: CASSYSLRYEQYF. The CDR3 DNA is TGTGCCAGCAGTTACTCGTTACGGTACGAGCAGTACTTC.

CDR3 DNA: TGTGCCAGCAGCCCGACGGGACACAGCGGGGGGGCCGTCTACGAGCAGTACTTC. It is translated as CASSPTGHSGGAVYEQYF. The V and J genes are TRBV7-2 and TRBJ2-7, with 10 bases matching TRBD2. The ends lost 5 bases at V and 3 bases at J; junction bases unmatched: 16. CDR1 SGHTA and CDR2 FQGNSA come from the germline V gene. This CDR3 comprises 18 residues.

V is TRBV11-3 and J is TRBJ2-7; 9 positions agree with TRBD1. The CDR3 extends over 15 amino acids. In germline, CDR1 is SGHNT, CDR2 YENEEA. V was pared by 5 bases and J by 7 bases, with 12 bases of the junction left unmatched. The CDR3 bases are TGTGCCAGCAGCGGACGACAGGGGGTCCGTTATGAGCAGTACTTC. Translated: CASSGRQGVRYEQYF.

The chain is built from TRBV4-2 and TRBJ1-2; 9 bases agree with TRBD1. The germline gives CDR1 LGHNA, CDR2 YNFKEQ. This CDR3 comprises 16 residues. V lost 0 bases, J lost 3 bases, and 5 bases stayed unmatched. The CDR3 coding sequence is TGTGCCAGCAGCCAAGATCTTACAGGGGGCGACTATGGCTACACCTTC. Protein product: CASSQDLTGGDYGYTF.

This clone was seen once. The chain is built from TRBV4-2 and TRBJ1-2; a possible D gene is TRBD1 (5 bases). The V gene lost 3 bases and the J gene lost 3 bases, with 17 bases spanning the gap. This CDR3 has 16 amino acids. Germline CDR1 LGHNA, CDR2 YNFKEQ. This CDR3 reads CASSHLSGQGYYGYTF. The CDR3 DNA reads as TGTGCCAGCAGCCACCTCTCAGGGCAGGGCTACTATGGCTACACCTTC.

This chain uses TRBV7-2 with TRBJ1-5, with unresolved D. The length of the CDR3 is 16 residues. Trimming removed 5 bases at V and 11 bases at J, with 25 bases between. Germline V gene sequence: CDR1 SGHTA, CDR2 FQGNSA. DNA for the CDR3: TGTGCCAGCAGCGCATCATTCCGGGTCTCGGATGGAGCCCAGCATTTT. Encoded protein: CASSASFRVSDGAQHF.

V is TRBV6-5 and J is TRBJ2-1; D uncertain. This CDR3 is 15 amino acids long. The V gene lost 6 bases and the J gene lost 9 bases, with 21 bases spanning the gap. CDR1 and CDR2 from the germline V gene are MNHEY and SVGAGI. The DNA for the CDR3 is TGTGCCAGCAGGAAAGAGGCTGCTTCGGTAACTGAGCAGTTCTTC. This translates into CASRKEAASVTEQFF.

The rearrangement uses TRBV5-1 and TRBJ1-5; unclear D gene. There are 14 residues in the CDR3. Per germline, CDR1 SGHRS and CDR2 YFSETQ. Trimming cost V 2 bases and J 4 bases, with 10 bases left between them. The CDR3, as DNA: TGCGCCAGCAGCTTAGAGGCATTTAATCAGCCCCAGCATTTT. Its protein product is CASSLEAFNQPQHF.

The chain is built from TRBV5-4 and TRBJ1-4, with 8 bases lining up with TRBD1. CDR3 size: 16 residues. Germline-derived CDR1 and CDR2 are SGHNT and YYREEE (reference sequence). V lost 0 bases and J lost 8; bases outside the gene matches: 9. DNA of the CDR3: TGTGCCAGCAGCTTGGGGCAAGGGACAGGCAACGAAAAACTGTTTTTT. Translated, it gives CASSLGQGTGNEKLFF.

The rearrangement uses TRBV7-2 and TRBJ1-3; 9 bases align to TRBD1. The trim removed 5 bases at V and 5 bases at J, leaving 13 bases unmatched. Germline V gene lookup returns CDR1 SGHTA and CDR2 FQGNSA. This CDR3 region has 17 residues. Written as DNA, the CDR3 is TGTGCCAGCAGCCCTACAATGTCCGGGACAGGGAGAAACACCATATATTTT. This sequence encodes CASSPTMSGTGRNTIYF.

V gene TRBV6-2 or TRBV6-3 combines with J gene TRBJ2-7; 9 nucleotides align to TRBD1. Per germline, CDR1 MNHEY and CDR2 SVGEGT. The V segment lost 5 bases and the J segment 2 bases; nucleotides outside the gene matches: 1. This CDR3 has 13 residues. As DNA, the CDR3 is TGTGCCAGCAGTCACAGGGGGCCCTACGAGCAGTACTTC. Amino acids: CASSHRGPYEQYF.

The chain combines TRBV5-1 with TRBJ2-3; 13 bases match TRBD2. After removal of 2 bases from V and 4 bases from J, the junction contained 7 bases not matched to a gene. This CDR3 spans 17 amino acids. Germline CDR1 is SGHRS and CDR2 is YFSETQ. This chain's CDR3 is CASSLTTSGGAADTQYF. CDR3 coding DNA: TGCGCCAGCAGCTTAACTACTAGCGGGGGGGCAGCAGATACGCAGTATTTT.

J is TRBJ2-3 and V is TRBV11-2; D is unresolved. Germline V gene lookup returns CDR1 SGHAT and CDR2 FQNNGV. The length of the CDR3 is 12 residues. V gave up 2 bases and J gave up 3 bases, with 3 bases separating them. This CDR3 reads CASSLSTDTQYF. In nucleotides, the CDR3 is TGTGCCAGCAGCTTATCGACAGATACGCAGTATTTT. The full variable domain, its missing parts supplied by reference TRBV11-2 and TRBJ2-3, is EAGVAQSPRYKIIEKRQSVAFWCNPISGHATLYWYQQILGQGPKLLIQFQNNGVVDDSQLPKDRFSAERLKGVDSTLKIQPAKLEDSAVYLCASSLSTDTQYFGPGTRLTVL.

The CDR3 loop reads CASTPPEGTEAFF. The CDR3, as DNA: TGTGCCAGCACCCCACCGGAGGGTACTGAAGCTTTCTTT. The rearrangement links TRBV11-3 to TRBJ1-1; D gene unclear. Germline CDR1 and CDR2: SGHNT and YENEEA. Trimming left V 7 bases short and J 5 bases short, with 14 bases between. The length of the CDR3 is 13 residues.

J is TRBJ2-7 and V is TRBV11-2; D gene uncertain. V was trimmed by 4 bases and J by 1 base, leaving 14 bases between them. The CDR3 loop spans 15 amino acids. Germline V CDR1 and CDR2: SGHAT, FQNNGV. The CDR3 loop reads CASSSTRRLSYEQYF. Written as DNA, the CDR3 is TGTGCCAGCAGCTCCACGCGGCGGTTGTCCTACGAGCAGTACTTC.

V and J are TRBV12-5 and TRBJ2-7; no definite D call. The length of the CDR3 is 12 residues. Trimming took off 1 base at V and 4 bases at J, with 5 bases between the two ends. CDR1 LGHNT and CDR2 FRNRAP come from the germline V gene. The DNA of the CDR3 is TGTGCTAGTGGTTTGGATAATTACGAGCAGTACTTC. This encodes CASGLDNYEQYF.

This clone showed up just a few times. The rearrangement uses TRBV7-2 and TRBJ2-2; D is unclear. From germline, CDR1 is SGHTA and CDR2 FQGNSA. CDR3 length equals 15 residues. The germline V and J ends were trimmed by 1 base and 0 bases, with 6 bases remaining between them. The CDR3 region has the DNA TGTGCCAGCAGCTTAGGGCTCTCGAACACCGGGGAGCTGTTTTTT. Translation gives CASSLGLSNTGELFF.

The rearrangement uses TRBV27 and TRBJ2-7; tentative D call: TRBD1 (6 bases). This CDR3 has 15 residues. V lost 5 bases, J lost 3 bases, and 17 bases lay in between. Germline assignment: CDR1 MNHEY and CDR2 SMNVEV (reference sequence). The CDR3 spells CASSPNPRDNYEQYF. The CDR3 nucleotides are TGTGCCAGCAGTCCCAACCCCCGGGACAACTACGAGCAGTACTTC.